This T cell receptor (beta chain) is drawn from a study of blood T cell repertoires in COVID-19. Study background: Collection of acute and convalescent COVID-19 samples took place in the United States, Italy and Spain. The cDNA or gDNA used as material had been derived from T cells, B-cell-depleted T cells, or PBMCs.

This clone showed up just once. Original data processing: Scientists estimated how many nucleated cells there were by amplifying reference gene primers. Sequencing used immunoSEQ multiplex PCR; TCRdb keeps in-frame clones, though not all of them. V, J and clone size reflect that table, while D and trimming were determined from the DNA. The sample holds roughly 80,000 clones, 83% seen once. The CDR3 extends over 13 amino acids. V shed 3 bases, J shed 7 bases, and the junction held 2 bases outside the gene matches. Germline values: CDR1 SGHRS, CDR2 YFSETQ. The source of this sequence is an elderly woman with acute or convalescent COVID-19. Sequenced input: peripheral blood. The rearrangement links TRBV5-1 to TRBJ2-7; 12 bases are shared with TRBD2. The DNA for the CDR3 is TGCGCCAGCAGCTCAGGACTAGCGGGAGAGCAGTACTTC. Translating gives CASSSGLAGEQYF. The full variable domain, its missing parts supplied by reference TRBV5-1 and TRBJ2-7, is KAGVTQTPRYLIKTRGQQVTLSCSPISGHRSVSWYQQTPGQGLQFLFEYFSETQRNKGNFPGRFSGRQFSNSRSEMNVSTLELGDSALYLCASSSGLAGEQYFGPGTRLTVT.